These 3 T cell receptor beta chains originate from one sample sequenced in a study of radiation and T cells in renal cell carcinoma. Sequencing used immunoSEQ multiplex PCR; TCRdb keeps in-frame clones, though not all of them. The data show about 150,000 clones, with around 88% seen just once and over 15% held by the top ten. The sample's time point: blood 4 weeks post-SBRT, at nephrectomy. Treatment defined: 15 Gy SBRT to primary tumor, nephrectomy 4 weeks later. The sequenced sample was blood, obtained from a patient whose treatment included radiotherapy and nephrectomy. Source of these receptors: a woman aged 50 to 60 with renal cell carcinoma.

This clone was seen repeatedly, ten times or more. This chain uses TRBV7-2 with TRBJ2-7, with D possibly matching TRBD2 (6 bases). V lost 4 bases to trimming and J lost 2 bases, with 12 bases between them. The germline V gene encodes CDR1 SGHTA and CDR2 FQGNSA. The CDR3 extends over 14 amino acids. CDR3 nucleotides: TGTGCCAGCAGCTCGGGACTTGGTCCCTACGAGCAGTACTTC. Encoded protein: CASSSGLGPYEQYF.

The chain combines TRBV7-3 with TRBJ2-1; D possibly uses TRBD1 or TRBD2 (5 bases each). Germline CDR1 SGHTA, CDR2 FQGTGA. The germline V and J ends were trimmed by 4 bases and 5 bases, with 12 bases remaining between them. This CDR3 has 14 residues. The CDR3 nucleotides are TGTGCCAGCAGCTCCCCGGGGCAAAACAATGAGCAGTTCTTC. Its protein is CASSSPGQNNEQFF.

This clone showed up just once. This chain uses TRBV4-3 with TRBJ2-7; D uncertain. Germline lookup yields CDR1 LGHNA and CDR2 YSLEER. V lost 1 base to trimming and J lost 2 bases, with 6 bases between them. CDR3 length equals 13 residues. The CDR3 reads CASSQAAAYEQYF. The CDR3 DNA reads as TGCGCCAGCAGCCAAGCTGCAGCCTACGAGCAGTACTTC.